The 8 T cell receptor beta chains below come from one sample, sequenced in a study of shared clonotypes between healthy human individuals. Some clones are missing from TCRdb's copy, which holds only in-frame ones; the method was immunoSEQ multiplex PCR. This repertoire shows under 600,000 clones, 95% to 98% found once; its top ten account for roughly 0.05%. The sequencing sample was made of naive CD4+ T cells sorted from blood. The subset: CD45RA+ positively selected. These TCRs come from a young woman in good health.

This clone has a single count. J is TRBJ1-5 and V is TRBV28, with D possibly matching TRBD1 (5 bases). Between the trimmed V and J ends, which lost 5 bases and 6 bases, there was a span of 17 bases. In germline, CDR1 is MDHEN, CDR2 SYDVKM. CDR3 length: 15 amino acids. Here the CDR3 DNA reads TGTGCCAGCAGTCAGGGTTCAGGGTACGGTCAGCCCCAGCATTTT. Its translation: CASSQGSGYGQPQHF.

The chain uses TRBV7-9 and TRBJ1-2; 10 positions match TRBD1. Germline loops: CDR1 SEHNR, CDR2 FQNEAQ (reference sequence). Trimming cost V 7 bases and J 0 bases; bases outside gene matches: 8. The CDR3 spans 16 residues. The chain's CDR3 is CASTPWDRGSNYGYTF. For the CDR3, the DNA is TGTGCCAGCACCCCCTGGGACAGGGGATCTAACTATGGCTACACCTTC. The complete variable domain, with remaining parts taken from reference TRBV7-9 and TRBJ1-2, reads DTGVSQNPRHKITKRGQNVTFRCDPISEHNRLYWYRQTLGQGPEFLTYFQNEAQLEKSRLLSDRFSAERPKGSFSTLEIQRTEQGDSAMYLCASTPWDRGSNYGYTFGSGTRLTVV.

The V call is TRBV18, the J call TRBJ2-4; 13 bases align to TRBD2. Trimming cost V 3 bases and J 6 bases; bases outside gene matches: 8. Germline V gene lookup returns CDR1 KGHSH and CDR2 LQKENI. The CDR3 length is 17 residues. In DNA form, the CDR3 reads TGTGCCAGCTCACCCAACGGACTAGCGGGAGACGTAAACATTCAGTACTTC. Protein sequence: CASSPNGLAGDVNIQYF.

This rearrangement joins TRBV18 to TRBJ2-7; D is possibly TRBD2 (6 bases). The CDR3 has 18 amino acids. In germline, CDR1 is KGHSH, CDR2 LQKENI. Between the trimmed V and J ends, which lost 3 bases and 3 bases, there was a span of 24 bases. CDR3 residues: CASSPILPGTHEGYEQYF. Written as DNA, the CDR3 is TGTGCCAGCTCACCTATACTACCAGGGACTCACGAGGGCTACGAGCAGTACTTC.

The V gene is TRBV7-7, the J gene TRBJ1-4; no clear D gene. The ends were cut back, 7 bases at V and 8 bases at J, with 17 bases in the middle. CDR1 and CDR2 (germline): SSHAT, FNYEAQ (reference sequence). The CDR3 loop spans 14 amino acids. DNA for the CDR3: TGTGCCAGCACCTCAGGCCGGGTTGGGGAAAAACTGTTTTTT. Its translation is CASTSGRVGEKLFF.

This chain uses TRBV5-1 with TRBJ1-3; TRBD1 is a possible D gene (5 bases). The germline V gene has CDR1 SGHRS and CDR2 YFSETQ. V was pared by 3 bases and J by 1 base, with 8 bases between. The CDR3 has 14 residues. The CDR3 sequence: CASSYGTSGNTIYF. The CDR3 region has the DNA TGCGCCAGCAGCTACGGGACTTCTGGAAACACCATATATTTT.

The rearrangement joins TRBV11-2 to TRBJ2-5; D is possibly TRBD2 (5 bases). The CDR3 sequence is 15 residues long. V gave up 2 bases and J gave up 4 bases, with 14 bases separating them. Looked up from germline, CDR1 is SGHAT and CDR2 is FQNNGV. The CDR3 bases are TGTGCCAGCAGCTTACTGGTGGGAGTGGGAGAGACCCAGTACTTC. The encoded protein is CASSLLVGVGETQYF.

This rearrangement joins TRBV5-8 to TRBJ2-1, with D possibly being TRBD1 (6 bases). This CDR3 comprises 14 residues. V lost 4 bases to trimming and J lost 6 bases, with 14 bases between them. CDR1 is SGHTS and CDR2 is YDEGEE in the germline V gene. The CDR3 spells CASSRTVVGNEQFF. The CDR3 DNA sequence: TGTGCCAGCAGCCGGACAGTGGTAGGCAATGAGCAGTTCTTC. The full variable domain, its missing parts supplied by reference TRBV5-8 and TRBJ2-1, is EAGVTQSPTHLIKTRGQQATLRCSPISGHTSVYWYQQALGLGLQFLLWYDEGEERNRGNFPPRFSGRQFPNYSSELNVNALELEDSALYLCASSRTVVGNEQFFGPGTRLTVL.